What follows are 11 T cell receptor beta chains derived from one specimen sequenced in a study of cytomegalovirus exposure and HLA in healthy donors. The PCR employed 60 Vbeta primers together with 13 Jbeta primers. The data were produced by immunoSEQ multiplex PCR, yet TCRdb's version contains in-frame clones alone and is incomplete. The sample has some 200,000 clones; approximately 79% are singletons. What was sequenced was PBMCs. These receptors were obtained from a man younger than 35 in good health and CMV-seronegative.

The rearrangement links TRBV14 to TRBJ2-5; TRBD1 agrees at 11 bases. Unmatched junction bases numbered 11, after V lost 5 bases and J lost 3 bases. The germline CDR1 and CDR2 sequences are SGHDN and FVKESK. The CDR3 spans 17 residues. Here the CDR3 DNA reads TGTGCCAGCAGCTATTCGGGACAGGGGGGTCGTAAAGAGACCCAGTACTTC. Residues: CASSYSGQGGRKETQYF. The variable domain in full, completed from reference TRBV14 and TRBJ2-5, reads EAGVTQFPSHSVIEKGQTVTLRCDPISGHDNLYWYRRVMGKEIKFLLHFVKESKQDESGMPNNRFLAERTGGTYSTLKVQPAELEDSGVYFCASSYSGQGGRKETQYFGPGTRLLVL.

The chain combines TRBV4-2 with TRBJ2-3, with a tentative D call TRBD1 (7 bases). Per germline, CDR1 LGHNA and CDR2 YNFKEQ. V was cut by 1 base and J by 6 bases, with 20 bases left in between. The CDR3 loop spans 17 amino acids. The CDR3 DNA sequence: TGTGCCAGCAGCCAAGGAGGAGGGGGCGGGGTCGGGGATACGCAGTATTTT. It is translated as CASSQGGGGGVGDTQYF.

This rearrangement joins TRBV9 to TRBJ2-1; TRBD1 matches 8 bases. CDR3 length equals 14 residues. After removal of 0 bases from V and 8 bases from J, the junction contained 4 bases not matched to a gene. Germline assignment: CDR1 SGDLS and CDR2 YYNGEE. The CDR3 sequence is CASSVGTGSHEQFF. DNA for the CDR3: TGTGCCAGCAGCGTAGGGACAGGGTCGCATGAGCAGTTCTTC.

Note on this clone: The junction differs from germline at one of its ends, possibly a read error. The chain couples TRBV7-9 to TRBJ2-7, with D possibly TRBD1 on 6 matching bases. The CDR3 contains 16 residues. Germline CDR1 is SEHNR and CDR2 is FQNEAQ (reference sequence). This chain's CDR3 is CSSSPTGTQASYEQYF. Here the CDR3 DNA reads TGTTCCAGCAGCCCAACCGGGACACAAGCATCCTACGAGCAGTACTTC.

The chain uses TRBV27 and TRBJ1-2, with D maybe TRBD1 (5 bases). This CDR3 has 13 residues. Germline assignment: CDR1 MNHEY and CDR2 SMNVEV (reference sequence). Deletions cut 6 bases from V and 4 bases from J, with 12 bases between. CDR3 region: CASRPGSVYGYTF. Here the CDR3 DNA reads TGTGCCAGCAGGCCAGGGTCGGTCTATGGCTACACCTTC.

CDR3 in amino acids: CASSPDRGRANTGELFF. CDR3 bases: TGTGCCAGCAGCCCGGACAGAGGTCGCGCGAACACCGGGGAGCTGTTTTTT. The chain couples TRBV7-2 to TRBJ2-2; tentative D call: TRBD1 (6 bases). Trimming left V 5 bases short and J 0 bases short, with 16 bases between. This CDR3 has 17 amino acids. CDR1 and CDR2 from the germline V gene are SGHTA and FQGNSA.

This clone occurred a few times. The chain couples TRBV5-4 to TRBJ1-4, with 8 bases lining up with TRBD1. Looked up from germline, CDR1 is SGHNT and CDR2 is YYREEE (reference sequence). The CDR3 covers 15 residues. V shed 1 base, J shed 8 bases, and the junction held 7 bases outside the gene matches. CDR3 sequence reads: CASSLSAGGEEKLFF. The DNA of the CDR3 is TGTGCCAGCAGCTTGAGCGCAGGGGGCGAAGAAAAACTGTTTTTT. The full variable domain, rest sourced from reference TRBV5-4 and TRBJ1-4, is ETGVTQSPTHLIKTRGQQVTLRCSSQSGHNTVSWYQQALGQGPQFIFQYYREEENGRGNFPPRFSGLQFPNYSSELNVNALELDDSALYLCASSLSAGGEEKLFFGSGTQLSVL.

The rearrangement links TRBV7-2 to TRBJ2-1, with 10 bases lining up with TRBD2. The germline gives CDR1 SGHTA, CDR2 FQGNSA. Trimming took 1 base from V and 7 from J; bases not matched to a gene: 7. The CDR3 runs to 16 residues. The CDR3 nucleotides are TGTGCCAGCAGCTTAGTACTAGCGGGGAATGGGAATGAGCAGTTCTTC. Translating gives CASSLVLAGNGNEQFF.

This clone was detected only once. V usage is TRBV19 and J usage is TRBJ1-1; D is unclear. The CDR3 is 13 amino acids. Trimming shortened V by 6 bases and J by 0 bases, and 8 bases separated the two germline ends. Per the germline V gene, CDR1 is LNHDA and CDR2 is SQIVND (reference sequence). The chain's CDR3 is CASSTSLNTEAFF. The CDR3 DNA reads as TGTGCCAGTAGCACTTCATTGAACACTGAAGCTTTCTTT.

As concerns this clone: The sample has other DNA sequences that encode this CDR3 too. The V call is TRBV4-3, the J call TRBJ1-1; D is unresolved. Trimming left V 0 bases short and J 1 base short, with 3 bases between. Germline V gene lookup returns CDR1 LGHNA and CDR2 YSLEER. CDR3 length: 13 residues. As DNA, the CDR3 is TGCGCCAGCAGCCAAGACAGGAACACTGAAGCTTTCTTT. Translation: CASSQDRNTEAFF.

The chain couples TRBV9 to TRBJ1-1; no reliable D call. V lost 4 bases to trimming and J lost 5 bases, with 9 bases between them. Germline V gives CDR1 SGDLS, CDR2 YYNGEE. The CDR3 length is 12 residues. CDR3 protein: CASSPGETEAFF. The CDR3 region has the DNA TGTGCCAGCAGCCCCGGGGAGACTGAAGCTTTCTTT.